Following are 23 T cell receptor beta chains from one sample sequenced in a study of CD8+ T cells in alopecia areata (dated by TCRdb to the late 2010s). Libraries were constructed by the immunoSEQ multiplex PCR assay. RNA was extracted from all samples and reverse transcribed into cDNA as template for TCR sequencing. The source is immuneACCESS, and TCRdb retained only in-frame sequences with V and J called. Part of the clones is not carried over; for the studies checked, unresolved V genes explain less than half of this, and the remainder is unexplained. This sample holds 6,500 to 8,000 clones; roughly 60% were observed only once. The ten largest clones add up to less than 15% of the sample. Per the publication, the time point label means: four to five weeks on oral tofacitinib. Per the publication, the treatment or condition label means: oral pan-JAK inhibitor, 5-10 mg twice daily. Lesional scalp punch biopsies and peripheral blood were collected from alopecia areata patients.

Sequenced here: skin, sampled at week 4, from a patient treated with tofacitinib. These TCRs come from a human donor with alopecia areata.

The chain carries TRBV10-3 and TRBJ2-7; 12 nucleotides align to TRBD1. J lost 1 base, V lost 2 bases, and 9 bases had no gene match. The CDR3 runs 18 residues. Germline CDR1 reads ENHRY; CDR2 reads SYGVKD. The CDR3 sequence is CAISERGQGAKRSYEQYF. The DNA of the CDR3 is TGTGCCATCAGTGAGAGGGGACAGGGGGCTAAACGTTCCTACGAGCAGTACTTC.

This clone was found a few times. V and J are TRBV7-2 and TRBJ2-7; tentative D call: TRBD1 (5 bases). Germline values: CDR1 SGHTA, CDR2 FQGNSA. The CDR3 runs 13 residues. Deletions cut 1 base from V and 6 bases from J, with 10 bases between. The CDR3 DNA is TGTGCCAGCAGCTTAGTGGTGGGGCCCGAGCAGTACTTC. Protein sequence: CASSLVVGPEQYF.

This clone was counted a few times. This rearrangement joins TRBV7-6 to TRBJ1-1, with no clear D. Trimming left V 5 bases short and J 7 bases short, with 8 bases between. Germline loops: CDR1 SGHVS, CDR2 FNYEAQ. This CDR3 is built from 11 residues. CDR3 loop: CASSRSGEAFF. The CDR3 nucleotides are TGTGCCAGCAGCAGAAGCGGTGAAGCTTTCTTT.

The rearrangement links TRBV5-1 to TRBJ2-1; 7 nucleotides align to TRBD1. V lost 4 bases to trimming and J lost 4 bases; unmatched junction nucleotides: 5. This CDR3 is 14 amino acids long. CDR1 and CDR2 from the germline V gene are SGHRS and YFSETQ. CDR3 amino acids: CASSPRDSYNEQFF. The DNA for the CDR3 is TGCGCCAGCAGCCCCCGGGACAGTTACAATGAGCAGTTCTTC.

In its sample, this clone was seen once. The V gene is TRBV10-3, the J gene TRBJ2-7; D possibly corresponds to TRBD1 (5 bases). CDR1 is ENHRY and CDR2 is SYGVKD in the germline V gene. This CDR3 contains 19 residues. V dropped 5 bases and J dropped 3 bases, with 29 bases sitting between them. In DNA form, the CDR3 reads TGTGCCATCAGTCCTACTGATGTCGGACACACCAAGCAGAACTACGAGCAGTACTTC. As protein: CAISPTDVGHTKQNYEQYF.

V and J are TRBV5-1 and TRBJ2-5; perhaps TRBD2 as D (5 bases). The length of the CDR3 is 15 residues. CDR1 is SGHRS and CDR2 is YFSETQ in the germline V gene. The germline V and J ends were trimmed by 4 bases and 5 bases, with 18 bases remaining between them. The CDR3 sequence: CASSGITGILETQYF. DNA for the CDR3: TGCGCCAGCAGCGGGATCACGGGGATACTGGAGACCCAGTACTTC.

This clone was picked up a small number of times. The rearrangement links TRBV7-2 to TRBJ2-3, with TRBD1 matching over 7 bases. The CDR3 sequence is 16 residues long. From germline, CDR1 is SGHTA and CDR2 FQGNSA. Unmatched junction bases numbered 7, after V lost 4 bases and J lost 0 bases. The DNA of the CDR3 is TGTGCCAGCAGCTCACAGGGGACCTTAAGCACAGATACGCAGTATTTT. As protein: CASSSQGTLSTDTQYF.

This clone was picked up one time. V and J are TRBV5-4 and TRBJ2-3, with 7 bases lining up with TRBD2. The trim removed 0 bases at V and 5 bases at J, leaving 3 bases unmatched. CDR1 is SGHNT and CDR2 is YYREEE in the germline V gene (reference sequence). The CDR3 is 14 amino acids. The CDR3 protein is CASSLGPGGDTQYF. CDR3 DNA: TGTGCCAGCAGCTTGGGGCCGGGAGGAGATACGCAGTATTTT.

The chain is built from TRBV7-9 and TRBJ2-5; 9 bases line up with TRBD2. This CDR3 has 15 amino acids. Unmatched junction bases numbered 16, after V lost 10 bases and J lost 7 bases. The germline V gene has CDR1 SEHNR and CDR2 FQNEAQ (reference sequence). The DNA for the CDR3 is TGTGCCACCCTAAGCGGGAGGTCCTCAAGTCGGACCCAGTACTTC. Encoded protein: CATLSGRSSSRTQYF.

The rearrangement joins TRBV29-1 to TRBJ2-6; D gene uncertain. Per the germline V gene, CDR1 is SQVTM and CDR2 is ANQGSEA. Trimming left V 6 bases short and J 0 bases short, with 6 bases between. This CDR3 has 13 residues. The CDR3 region is CSVLGSGANVLTF. The CDR3 DNA reads as TGCAGCGTGTTGGGCTCTGGGGCCAACGTCCTGACTTTC. Drawing the rest from reference TRBV29-1 and TRBJ2-6, the complete variable domain is SAVISQKPSRDICQRGTSLTIQCQVDSQVTMMFWYRQQPGQSLTLIATANQGSEATYESGFVIDKFPISRPNLTFSTLTVSNMSPEDSSIYLCSVLGSGANVLTFGAGSRLTVL.

This clone appeared once. This chain uses TRBV5-4 with TRBJ2-5; 8 nucleotides agree with TRBD2. This CDR3 is 16 amino acids long. With 3 bases clipped from V and 7 bases from J, the junction kept 14 bases outside the gene matches. Germline loops: CDR1 SGHNT, CDR2 YYREEE (reference sequence). The chain's CDR3 is CASSYSGLVKGGTQYF. The CDR3 coding sequence is TGTGCCAGCAGCTATTCGGGACTAGTAAAGGGAGGGACCCAGTACTTC.

J is TRBJ1-3 and V is TRBV28, with D hard to call. The CDR3 has 14 amino acids. Germline values: CDR1 MDHEN, CDR2 SYDVKM. Deletions cut 3 bases from V and 4 bases from J, with 10 bases between. The CDR3 region has the DNA TGTGCCAGCAGTTTTTTCGGGGAGGGAAACACCATATATTTT. Amino acids: CASSFFGEGNTIYF.

The J gene is TRBJ2-7, the V gene TRBV5-5; D is perhaps TRBD1 or TRBD2 (5 bases each). V lost 5 bases, J lost 2 bases, and 14 bases lay in between. The CDR3 is 14 amino acids. Germline CDR1 is SGHKS and CDR2 is YYEKEE (reference sequence). CDR3 in amino acids: CASSWDGGTYEQYF. The DNA for the CDR3 is TGTGCCAGCAGTTGGGACGGAGGTACCTACGAGCAGTACTTC.

The gene calls are TRBV7-4 and TRBJ2-1, with D unresolved. V was shortened by 2 bases and J by 5 bases, with 10 bases between the two germline ends. CDR1 and CDR2 from the germline V gene are SGHVT and SQSDAQ. The CDR3 consists of 14 residues. The CDR3 protein is CASSLLTRDNEQFF. The CDR3 DNA follows: TGTGCCAGCAGCTTATTGACCCGGGACAATGAGCAGTTCTTC.

This clone was seen more than once but under ten times. This chain uses TRBV5-1 with TRBJ1-5; 9 positions match TRBD1. The CDR3 contains 19 residues. V was pared by 3 bases and J by 1 base, with 14 bases of the junction left unmatched. In germline, CDR1 is SGHRS, CDR2 YFSETQ. DNA of the CDR3: TGCGCCAGCAGCTCCCCGTCCCGGGACAGGGCTCAGAGCAATCAGCCCCAGCATTTT. It translates to CASSSPSRDRAQSNQPQHF. The full variable domain, completed using reference TRBV5-1 and TRBJ1-5, is KAGVTQTPRYLIKTRGQQVTLSCSPISGHRSVSWYQQTPGQGLQFLFEYFSETQRNKGNFPGRFSGRQFSNSRSEMNVSTLELGDSALYLCASSSPSRDRAQSNQPQHFGDGTRLSIL.

The table lists this clone with a few counts. The chain recombines TRBV28 with TRBJ2-4, with 10 bases aligning to TRBD1. This CDR3 spans 15 amino acids. The J segment lost 9 bases and the V segment lost 1 base, leaving 6 bases of the junction unmatched. The germline V gene has CDR1 MDHEN and CDR2 SYDVKM. CDR3 region: CASSLSGQGGIIQYF. The DNA for the CDR3 is TGTGCCAGCAGTTTATCCGGACAGGGGGGGATCATTCAGTACTTC.

V usage is TRBV4-3 and J usage is TRBJ1-1; 10 bases line up with TRBD1. V was pared by 4 bases and J by 8 bases, with 13 bases of the junction left unmatched. From germline, CDR1 is LGHNA and CDR2 YSLEER. The CDR3 has 16 residues. The CDR3 nucleotides read TGCGCCAGCAGCCGACCTTTGGGACAGGGGAAAACCGAAGCTTTCTTT. Translated: CASSRPLGQGKTEAFF.

The chain is built from TRBV11-2 and TRBJ2-5, with 13 bases aligning to TRBD2. Germline V gives CDR1 SGHAT, CDR2 FQNNGV. The CDR3 runs to 17 residues. Germline trimming cut 4 bases from V and 3 bases from J; bases unmatched to any gene: 8. The CDR3 protein is CASSSELAGGQEETQYF. The CDR3 coding sequence is TGTGCCAGCAGCTCCGAACTAGCGGGGGGGCAGGAAGAGACCCAGTACTTC.

The J gene is TRBJ2-2, the V gene TRBV5-1, with 7 nucleotides matching TRBD1. CDR3 length equals 14 residues. Germline V gives CDR1 SGHRS, CDR2 YFSETQ. Losses at the gene ends were 3 bases for V and 5 bases for J; bases not matched to a gene: 4. The CDR3 sequence is CASSSTGNTGELFF. CDR3 DNA sequence: TGCGCCAGCAGCTCGACAGGGAATACCGGGGAGCTGTTTTTT. Using reference TRBV5-1 and TRBJ2-2 for the parts outside the CDR3, the full variable domain is KAGVTQTPRYLIKTRGQQVTLSCSPISGHRSVSWYQQTPGQGLQFLFEYFSETQRNKGNFPGRFSGRQFSNSRSEMNVSTLELGDSALYLCASSSTGNTGELFFGEGSRLTVL.

The chain joins TRBV7-3 to TRBJ1-2; no clear D gene. V lost 4 bases to trimming and J lost 3 bases, with 24 bases between them. This CDR3 region has 18 residues. CDR1 is SGHTA, CDR2 FQGTGA, per germline. Here the CDR3 reads CASSSPEEGYATDYGYTF. DNA of the CDR3: TGTGCCAGCAGCTCCCCCGAGGAAGGTTATGCGACTGACTATGGCTACACCTTC.

This clone was picked up one time. J is TRBJ2-7 and V is TRBV5-1; tentative D call: TRBD1 (6 bases). Trimming stripped 2 bases from V and 0 bases from J, with 6 bases between. Per germline, CDR1 SGHRS and CDR2 YFSETQ. This CDR3 has 13 amino acids. CDR3 amino acids: CASSLQGSYEQYF. Written as DNA, the CDR3 is TGCGCCAGCAGCTTACAGGGCTCCTACGAGCAGTACTTC.

This clone was recorded a few times. This chain joins TRBV7-9 and TRBJ2-2; D unresolved. With 2 bases removed from V and 11 bases from J, the gap between germline ends came to 21 bases. The CDR3 consists of 16 residues. The V gene's germline CDR1 is SEHNR and CDR2 FQNEAQ (reference sequence). The CDR3 is CASSLTPSGVLKELFF. The CDR3 coding sequence is TGTGCCAGCAGCTTAACACCTTCGGGTGTCCTGAAAGAGCTGTTTTTT.

The sample holds a few counts of this clone. The rearrangement joins TRBV4-1 to TRBJ2-1, with 9 bases lining up with TRBD2. Losses at the gene ends were 1 base for V and 11 bases for J; bases not matched to a gene: 15. The CDR3 loop spans 17 amino acids. Germline-derived CDR1 and CDR2 are MGHRA and YSYEKL. CDR3: CASSQGRGGGVTEKQFF. CDR3 sequence (DNA): TGCGCCAGCAGCCAAGGGAGAGGCGGGGGGGTCACAGAGAAGCAGTTCTTC.